The T cell receptor beta chain described here comes from a study of cytomegalovirus exposure and HLA in healthy donors. Broader study findings: Earlier results showed most TCR beta V segments being productive about 90% or about 30% of the time.

Germline CDR1 and CDR2: LNHDA and SQIVND (reference sequence). With 4 bases removed from V and 7 bases from J, the gap between germline ends came to 12 bases. The CDR3 has 13 residues. PCR involved 60 Vbeta and 13 Jbeta primers. Sequencing was performed with immunoSEQ multiplex PCR; in TCRdb, only in-frame clones are kept and a portion is missing. The repertoire holds approximately 120,000 clones, with roughly 83% as singletons. About this clone: Its antigen is unknown.

The rearrangement links TRBV19 to TRBJ2-3, with a possible D match to TRBD1 (5 bases). Sequencing used PBMCs. This TCR was sampled from a man younger than 35 in good health and CMV-seropositive. CDR3 protein: CASSTLDSNTQYF. The DNA of the CDR3 is TGTGCCAGTAGTACCCTCGACAGTAATACGCAGTATTTT.